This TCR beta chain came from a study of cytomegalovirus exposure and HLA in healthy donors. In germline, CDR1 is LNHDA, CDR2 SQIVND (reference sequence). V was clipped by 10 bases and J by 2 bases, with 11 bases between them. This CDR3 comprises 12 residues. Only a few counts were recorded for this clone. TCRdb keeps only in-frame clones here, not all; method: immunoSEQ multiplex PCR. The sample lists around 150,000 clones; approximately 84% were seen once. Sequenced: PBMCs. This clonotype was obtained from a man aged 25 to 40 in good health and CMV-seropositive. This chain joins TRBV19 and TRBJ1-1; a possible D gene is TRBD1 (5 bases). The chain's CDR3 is CAIKDSNTEAFF. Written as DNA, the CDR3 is TGTGCCATCAAAGACAGCAACACTGAAGCTTTCTTT.